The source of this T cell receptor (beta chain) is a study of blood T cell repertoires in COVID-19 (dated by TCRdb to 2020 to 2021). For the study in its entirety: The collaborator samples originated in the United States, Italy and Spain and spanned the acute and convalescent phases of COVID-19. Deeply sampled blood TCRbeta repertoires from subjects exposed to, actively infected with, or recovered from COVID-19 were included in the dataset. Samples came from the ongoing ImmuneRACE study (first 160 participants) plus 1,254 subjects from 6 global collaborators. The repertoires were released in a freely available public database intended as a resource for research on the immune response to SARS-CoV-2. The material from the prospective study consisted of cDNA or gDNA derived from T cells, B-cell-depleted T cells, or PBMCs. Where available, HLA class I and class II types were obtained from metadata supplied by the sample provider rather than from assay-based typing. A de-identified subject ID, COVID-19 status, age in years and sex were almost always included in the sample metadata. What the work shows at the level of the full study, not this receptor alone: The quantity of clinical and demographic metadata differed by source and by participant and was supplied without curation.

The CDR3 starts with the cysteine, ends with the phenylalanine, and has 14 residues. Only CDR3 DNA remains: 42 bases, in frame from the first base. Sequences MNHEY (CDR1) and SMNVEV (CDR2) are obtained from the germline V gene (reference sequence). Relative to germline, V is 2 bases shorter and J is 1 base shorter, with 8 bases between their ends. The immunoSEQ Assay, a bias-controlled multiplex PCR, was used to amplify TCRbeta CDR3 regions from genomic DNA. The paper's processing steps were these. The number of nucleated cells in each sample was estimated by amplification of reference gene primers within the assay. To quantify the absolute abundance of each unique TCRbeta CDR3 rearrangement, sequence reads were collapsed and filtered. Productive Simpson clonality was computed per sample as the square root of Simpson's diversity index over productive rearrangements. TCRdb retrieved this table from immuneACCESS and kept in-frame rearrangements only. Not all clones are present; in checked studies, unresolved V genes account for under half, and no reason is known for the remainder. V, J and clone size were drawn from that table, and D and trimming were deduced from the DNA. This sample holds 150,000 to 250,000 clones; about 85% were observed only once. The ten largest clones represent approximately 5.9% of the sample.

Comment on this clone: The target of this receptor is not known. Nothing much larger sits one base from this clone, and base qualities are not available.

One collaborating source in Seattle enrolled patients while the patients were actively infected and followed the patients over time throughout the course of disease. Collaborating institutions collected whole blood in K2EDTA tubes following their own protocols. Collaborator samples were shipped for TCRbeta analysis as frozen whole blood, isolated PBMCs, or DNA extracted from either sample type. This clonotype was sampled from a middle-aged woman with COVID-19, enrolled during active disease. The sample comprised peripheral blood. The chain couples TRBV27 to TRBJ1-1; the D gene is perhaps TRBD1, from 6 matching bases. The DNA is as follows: TGTGCCAGCAGTTTAACAGGGACGAACACTGAAGCTTTCTTT. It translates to CASSLTGTNTEAFF.